This TCR beta chain was documented in a study of cytomegalovirus exposure and HLA in healthy donors. In the PCR, 60 Vbeta and 13 Jbeta primers were used. Method: immunoSEQ multiplex PCR; TCRdb's copy keeps in-frame clones and lacks some. The profile shows around 91,000 clones, roughly 73% of them singletons. Germline V gene data show CDR1 as MNHNS and CDR2 as SASEGT. V gave up 8 bases and J gave up 1 base, with 11 bases separating them. The CDR3 covers 13 residues. The sequence was collected from a male donor in good health and CMV-seropositive. The chain carries TRBV6-1 and TRBJ1-1; possibly TRBD1 for D (5 bases). The sequenced sample was PBMCs. CDR3 sequence (DNA): TGTGCCAGCCGAGAAACAGGGAACACTGAAGCTTTCTTT. Amino acids: CASRETGNTEAFF.